One sample yielded the 21 T cell receptor beta chains listed below, sequenced in a study of T cells in Graves' hyperthyroidism and ophthalmopathy (dated by TCRdb to the late 2010s). Receptor amplification or capture employed multiplex PCR. TCRdb names Illumina HiSeq 2000 as the instrument used. The TCR beta CDR3 regions were amplified from RNA transcripts. For the first round of RT-PCR on the TCR CDR3, the HTBI primer set was used together with the Qiagen OneStep RT-PCR kit. TCRdb reanalyzed the raw reads on its own, using fastp at Q25 for trimming and MiXCR for clone calling, and kept in-frame beta chains. Under each unique CDR3 protein, matching rows form one entry showing the most common genes and DNA. Counted in this sample were roughly 110,000 distinct CDR3 sequences; about 17% of them appeared once. The ten largest clones add up to around two fifths of the sample. The sequencing sample was made of blood. The receptors stem from a woman in her 50s with Graves' hyperthyroidism.

This clonotype was counted ten times or more. The chain couples TRBV5-1 to TRBJ1-2, with 8 nucleotides matching TRBD1. With V trimmed by 2 bases and J by 3 bases, 6 bases remained unmatched. Germline V gene lookup returns CDR1 SGHRS and CDR2 YFSETQ. This CDR3 spans 15 amino acids. The CDR3 protein is CASSFTTGDDYGYTF. CDR3 sequence (DNA): TGCGCCAGCAGCTTTACGACAGGGGATGACTATGGCTACACCTTC.

In regard to this clonotype: A read error may account for a junction end that differs from germline. This chain connects TRBV7-3 to TRBJ2-1; D is undetermined. Germline V gene sequence: CDR1 SGHTA, CDR2 FQGTGA. The CDR3 has 14 amino acids. The DNA of the CDR3 is TGTACCAGCAGCCGAATGATGCTCATCAATGAGCAGTTCTTC. This codes for CTSSRMMLINEQFF.

This rearrangement joins TRBV5-6 to TRBJ1-2, with D perhaps TRBD1 (5 bases). This CDR3 is built from 14 residues. CDR1 and CDR2 from the germline V gene are SGHDT and YYEEEE. The germline V and J ends were trimmed by 0 bases and 3 bases, with 9 bases remaining between them. CDR3 sequence reads: CASSLGVTDYGYTF. CDR3 sequence (DNA): TGTGCCAGCAGCTTGGGAGTGACAGACTATGGCTACACCTTC.

Only a few counts were recorded for this clonotype. This chain links TRBV6-1 with TRBJ2-7, with TRBD2 matching 11 bases. This CDR3 spans 15 amino acids. With 8 bases clipped from V and 0 bases from J, the junction kept 6 bases outside the gene matches. Per the germline V gene, CDR1 is MNHNS and CDR2 is SASEGT. CDR3 bases: TGTGCCAGCTCTAGCGGGAGGCGCGGCTCCTACGAGCAGTACGTC. Encoded protein: CASSSGRRGSYEQYV.

In its sample, this clonotype was seen many times. The J gene is TRBJ1-2, the V gene TRBV6-5; D remains unclear. With 2 bases removed from V and 4 bases from J, the gap between germline ends came to 14 bases. This CDR3 is 15 amino acids long. CDR1 and CDR2 (germline): MNHEY, SVGAGI. CDR3 nucleotide sequence: TGTGCCAGCAGTTACCTTGCGAAGGACCGCTATGGCTACACCTTC. Translating gives CASSYLAKDRYGYTF.

This clonotype was observed at least ten times. The CDR3 is CASSRGQLNTEAFF. CDR3 DNA sequence: TGTGCCAGCAGTAGGGGACAGCTAAACACTGAAGCTTTCTTT. V is TRBV2 and J is TRBJ1-1, with TRBD1 matching over 7 bases. Germline CDR1 is SNHLY and CDR2 is FYNNEI. The ends lost 5 bases at V and 2 bases at J; junction bases unmatched: 5. The CDR3 loop spans 14 amino acids.

This clonotype was observed many times. The DNA for the CDR3 is TGTGCCAGCAGCTTCCTGGCGAATGAGCAGTTCTTC. Translated, it gives CASSFLANEQFF. The rearrangement uses TRBV11-2 and TRBJ2-1; no reliable D call. The CDR3 consists of 12 residues. The V end was cut by 3 bases, the J end by 7 bases, with 7 bases between. CDR1 is SGHAT, CDR2 FQNNGV, per germline.

In its sample, this clonotype was seen many times. The chain combines TRBV24-1 with TRBJ1-1, with a tentative D call TRBD1 (5 bases). Trimming took 7 bases from V and 6 from J, leaving 8 bases between them. Germline lookup yields CDR1 KGHDR and CDR2 SFDVKD. This CDR3 is 11 amino acids long. The CDR3 DNA reads TGTGCCACCAGGCGGGGGTCTGAAGCTTTCTTT. The encoded protein is CATRRGSEAFF.

This clonotype was seen many times. The chain combines TRBV3-1 with TRBJ2-5, with 8 positions matching TRBD1. This CDR3 contains 15 residues. Germline values: CDR1 LGHDT, CDR2 YNNKEL (reference sequence). The J segment lost 7 bases and the V segment lost 5 bases, leaving 12 bases of the junction unmatched. The CDR3 coding sequence is TGTGCCAGCAGCAACGGAGGACAGGGAAGTTGGACCCAGTACTTC. Translated: CASSNGGQGSWTQYF.

This clonotype was seen many times. This sequence joins TRBV20-1 and TRBJ2-3; D ambiguous. This CDR3 is 16 amino acids long. The germline CDR1 and CDR2 sequences are DFQATT and SNEGSKA (reference sequence). With 3 bases removed from V and 1 base from J, the gap between germline ends came to 17 bases. The chain's CDR3 is CSAREPVKSRTDTQYF. CDR3 DNA sequence: TGCAGTGCTAGGGAGCCTGTAAAATCGCGCACAGATACGCAGTATTTT.

This clonotype was counted at least ten times. CDR3 nucleotides: TGTGCCAGCAGCCCCCCGGGTATAATCGGGGAGCTGTTTTTT. Translation: CASSPPGIIGELFF. This chain links TRBV7-6 with TRBJ2-2; the D is unclear. Looked up from germline, CDR1 is SGHVS and CDR2 is FNYEAQ. Between the trimmed V and J ends, which lost 5 bases and 7 bases, there was a span of 14 bases. The CDR3 spans 14 residues.

This rearrangement joins TRBV11-2 to TRBJ2-7, with 10 bases matching TRBD1. Gene TRBJ2-1 matches the end of the DNA better, so the J call may be wrong. The germline gives CDR1 SGHAT, CDR2 FQNNGV. The CDR3 has 16 residues. CDR3 loop: CASSLRDRGLSYEQFF. In DNA form, the CDR3 reads TGTGCCAGCAGCTTACGCGACAGGGGGCTATCCTACGAGCAGTTCTTC.

The gene calls are TRBV11-2 and TRBJ2-3; 15 bases agree with TRBD2. Germline-derived CDR1 and CDR2 are SGHAT and FQNNGV. This CDR3 is 16 amino acids long. V gave up 10 bases and J gave up 6 bases; unmatched junction bases: 11. CDR3 in amino acids: CATSGTSGRWADTQYF. CDR3 bases: TGTGCCACATCCGGGACTAGCGGGAGGTGGGCCGATACGCAGTATTTT.

Many counts were recorded for this clonotype. This sequence joins TRBV12-3 or TRBV12-4 and TRBJ2-3, with D hard to call. V shed 3 bases and J shed 11 bases, with 15 bases lying between them. The CDR3 covers 13 residues. The CDR3 DNA reads as TGTGCCAGCAGTTTTGAGGTTACGGTGAAGCAGTATTTT. The encoded protein is CASSFEVTVKQYF.

In this sample, this clonotype turned up many times. CDR3 region: CSASPSRTANEKLFF. The CDR3 DNA is TGCAGTGCTAGCCCCTCCCGGACAGCTAATGAAAAACTGTTTTTT. V gene TRBV20-1 combines with J gene TRBJ1-4; D possibly corresponds to TRBD1 (6 bases). The CDR3 extends over 15 amino acids. Trimming stripped 3 bases from V and 3 bases from J, with 14 bases between. The germline V gene encodes CDR1 DFQATT and CDR2 SNEGSKA (reference sequence).

The table lists this clonotype with a few counts. J is TRBJ2-1 and V is TRBV7-9; D is uncertain. Germline V gene lookup returns CDR1 SEHNR and CDR2 FQNEAQ (reference sequence). V was pared by 5 bases and J by 9 bases, with 8 bases between. This CDR3 is built from 11 residues. CDR3 in DNA: TGTGCCAGCAGCCTATTAGGTGAGCAGTTCTTC. This gives the protein CASSLLGEQFF.

This clonotype appeared many times. V and J are TRBV10-3 and TRBJ1-1; D remains ambiguous. Germline CDR1 is ENHRY and CDR2 is SYGVKD. The CDR3 length is 13 residues. V lost 8 bases and J lost 1, with 11 bases in between. The CDR3 DNA sequence: TGTGCCATCGCTCGGGAGGGGAACACTGAAGCTTTCTTT. It yields the protein CAIAREGNTEAFF.

Many counts were recorded for this clonotype. The DNA for the CDR3 is TGTGCCAGCAGTATTATCAGGTCCGGGGAGCTGTTTTTT. This encodes CASSIIRSGELFF. The chain employs TRBV6-2 or TRBV6-3 and TRBJ2-2; D unresolved. The CDR3 is made up of 13 amino acids. Germline CDR1 reads MNHEY; CDR2 reads SVGEGT. V gave up 5 bases and J gave up 6 bases, with 10 bases separating them.

This clonotype has a count of ten or more. The chain is built from TRBV6-1 and TRBJ2-7, with TRBD2 matching over 8 bases. The CDR3 is 14 amino acids. The V and J ends lost 6 bases and 5 bases, in that order; junction bases with no gene match: 9. Germline V gene sequence: CDR1 MNHNS, CDR2 SASEGT. The CDR3 protein is CASRPSGSRDEQYV. CDR3 in DNA: TGTGCCAGCAGACCCAGCGGGAGTAGGGACGAGCAGTACGTC.

This clonotype showed up many times. The chain joins TRBV10-2 to TRBJ2-5, with 10 positions matching TRBD2. Germline V gene data show CDR1 as WSHSY and CDR2 as SAAADI. The CDR3 is made up of 14 amino acids. J lost 3 bases, V lost 4 bases, and 2 bases had no gene match. The chain's CDR3 is CASSVAGGKETQYF. CDR3 DNA: TGCGCCAGCAGTGTAGCGGGAGGTAAAGAGACCCAGTACTTC.

There are many counts of this clonotype. The V call is TRBV7-2, the J call TRBJ1-5; unclear D gene. This CDR3 has 15 residues. Trimming shortened V by 5 bases and J by 0 bases, and 11 bases separated the two germline ends. CDR1 is SGHTA, CDR2 FQGNSA, per germline. The CDR3 sequence is CASSEISVSNQPQHF. The CDR3 nucleotides are TGTGCCAGCAGCGAGATCAGTGTTAGCAATCAGCCCCAGCATTTT.